Listed below are T cell receptor beta chains from one sample, sequenced in a study of graft-versus-host responses after intestinal transplantation. Method: immunoSEQ multiplex PCR; TCRdb's copy keeps in-frame clones and lacks some. The table has approximately 80,000 clones, approximately 91% seen once; the top ten hold under 0.4%. Their recognized antigens are unknown. Sequences were derived from unstimulated CD4+ T cells sorted from spleen or lymph node cells, sampled before intestinal transplant. The receptor source for this set is a human donor who received an intestinal transplant. Each CDR3 is given with its conserved first and last residue. The D gene is left open where the match is weak. Some rows mark clone size as missing; the rest say once, few, many or name a class of expanded clone.

clone_size: .; j_call: TRBJ1-1; v_call: TRBV4-2; d_call: .; cdr3_nt: TGTGCCAGCAGCCAAGCGGGGGGCCCTGAAGCTTTCTTT; cdr3_aa: CASSQAGGPEAFF
clone_size: .; j_call: TRBJ2-7; v_call: TRBV2; d_call: .; cdr3_nt: TGTGCCAGCAGTGAGCCTCGGGGCTACGAGCAGTACTTC; cdr3_aa: CASSEPRGYEQYF
clone_size: .; j_call: TRBJ2-5; v_call: TRBV28; d_call: .; cdr3_nt: TGTGCCAGCAGTCCACAGGGGACCCAGTACTTC; cdr3_aa: CASSPQGTQYF
clone_size: .; j_call: TRBJ2-1; v_call: TRBV19; d_call: TRBD2; cdr3_nt: TGTGCCAGTAGTATACAGTTATTGAGGGAGGGGAGTGAGCAGTTCTTC; cdr3_aa: CASSIQLLREGSEQFF
clone_size: .; j_call: TRBJ2-7; v_call: TRBV6-5; d_call: TRBD1; cdr3_nt: TGTGCCAGCAGTTACTCGCCAGGACAGGGCCCCTACGAGCAGTACTTC; cdr3_aa: CASSYSPGQGPYEQYF
clone_size: .; j_call: TRBJ2-3; v_call: TRBV27; d_call: TRBD1; cdr3_nt: TGTGCCAGCAGTTTATCGACAGGGTCTGGCACAGATACGCAGTATTTT; cdr3_aa: CASSLSTGSGTDTQYF
clone_size: .; j_call: TRBJ1-3; v_call: TRBV4-2; d_call: .; cdr3_nt: TGTGCCAGCAGCCAAGGCCTCCAGCGCTCTGGAAACACCATATATTTT; cdr3_aa: CASSQGLQRSGNTIYF
clone_size: few; j_call: TRBJ1-5; v_call: TRBV19; d_call: .; cdr3_nt: TGTGCCAGTAGTTTAGGGACGACGGGGAGCAATCAGCCCCAGCATTTT; cdr3_aa: CASSLGTTGSNQPQHF
clone_size: .; j_call: TRBJ2-4; v_call: TRBV10-1; d_call: .; cdr3_nt: TGCGCCAGCAGTGGACAGGAAAACATTCAGTACTTC; cdr3_aa: CASSGQENIQYF
clone_size: .; j_call: TRBJ1-2; v_call: TRBV5-1; d_call: TRBD1; cdr3_nt: TGCGCCAGCAGCTTGGGGGCGACAGGGAACTATGGCTACACCTTC; cdr3_aa: CASSLGATGNYGYTF
clone_size: .; j_call: TRBJ1-2; v_call: TRBV28; d_call: TRBD1; cdr3_nt: TGTGCCAGCAGCCGACAGGGCCGGGATGGCTACACCTTC; cdr3_aa: CASSRQGRDGYTF
clone_size: .; j_call: TRBJ2-6; v_call: TRBV2; d_call: .; cdr3_nt: TGTGCCAGCAGTGATCCCCTCTCTGGGGCCAACGTCCTGACTTTC; cdr3_aa: CASSDPLSGANVLTF
clone_size: .; j_call: TRBJ2-1; v_call: TRBV20-1; d_call: .; cdr3_nt: TGCAGTGCTAGTGAGCGCGGTGAGCAGTTCTTC; cdr3_aa: CSASERGEQFF
clone_size: once; j_call: TRBJ2-2; v_call: TRBV6-1; d_call: .; cdr3_nt: TGTGCCAGCAGTGAAGGGGCCCTGGGGAGCGGGGAGCTGTTTTTT; cdr3_aa: CASSEGALGSGELFF
clone_size: .; j_call: TRBJ2-2; v_call: TRBV7-9; d_call: TRBD2; cdr3_nt: TGTGCCAGCAGCTTTGGAGCGGGGGGAAGCACCGGGGAGCTGTTTTTT; cdr3_aa: CASSFGAGGSTGELFF
clone_size: few; j_call: TRBJ2-3; v_call: TRBV28; d_call: .; cdr3_nt: TGTGCCAGCAGTCAACGCGGGTTGTCAGATACGCAGTATTTT; cdr3_aa: CASSQRGLSDTQYF
clone_size: .; j_call: TRBJ1-5; v_call: TRBV10-3; d_call: TRBD1; cdr3_nt: TGTGCCACAAGACAGGGTGATCAGCCCCAGCATTTT; cdr3_aa: CATRQGDQPQHF
clone_size: .; j_call: TRBJ1-5; v_call: TRBV27; d_call: .; cdr3_nt: TGTGCCAGCAGTACCGGGACAAATAGCAATCAGCCCCAGCATTTT; cdr3_aa: CASSTGTNSNQPQHF
clone_size: .; j_call: TRBJ2-5; v_call: TRBV27; d_call: .; cdr3_nt: TGTGCCAGCAGTTTATCAGCCCTAGAGACCCAGTACTTC; cdr3_aa: CASSLSALETQYF
clone_size: .; j_call: TRBJ2-7; v_call: TRBV5-4; d_call: TRBD2; cdr3_nt: TGTGCCAGCAGCCCCACTAGCGGGAGAGCTAGTAGTATTAACGAGCAGTACTTC; cdr3_aa: CASSPTSGRASSINEQYF
clone_size: .; j_call: TRBJ1-2; v_call: TRBV18; d_call: TRBD1; cdr3_nt: TGTGCCAGCTCGCCGACGACAGGGATTGGCTACACCTTC; cdr3_aa: CASSPTTGIGYTF
clone_size: .; j_call: TRBJ2-3; v_call: TRBV27; d_call: .; cdr3_nt: TGTGCCAGCAGCGGGGCGGGGACCCCCACAGATACGCAGTATTTT; cdr3_aa: CASSGAGTPTDTQYF
clone_size: .; j_call: TRBJ2-3; v_call: TRBV11-1; d_call: TRBD1; cdr3_nt: TGTGCCAGCAGCTTAGGAGACAGGGAAGTTGTGGATACGCAGTATTTT; cdr3_aa: CASSLGDREVVDTQYF
clone_size: once; j_call: TRBJ2-1; v_call: TRBV7-9; d_call: TRBD2; cdr3_nt: TGTGCCAGCAGCTTAGCACTAGCGGGGTATGAGCAGTTCTTC; cdr3_aa: CASSLALAGYEQFF
clone_size: .; j_call: TRBJ1-5; v_call: TRBV19; d_call: TRBD1; cdr3_nt: TGTGCCAGTAGTATAGACGGGACAGGGCGTGATCAGCCCCAGCATTTT; cdr3_aa: CASSIDGTGRDQPQHF
clone_size: .; j_call: TRBJ1-5; v_call: TRBV6-1; d_call: TRBD1; cdr3_nt: TGTGCCAGCAGTGTCGGACAGGTTAATCAGCCCCAGCATTTT; cdr3_aa: CASSVGQVNQPQHF
clone_size: .; j_call: TRBJ1-5; v_call: TRBV27; d_call: .; cdr3_nt: TGTGCCAGCAGTTTCACGGGGGTGGGTCCCAATCAGCCCCAGCATTTT; cdr3_aa: CASSFTGVGPNQPQHF
clone_size: .; j_call: TRBJ1-1; v_call: TRBV28; d_call: .; cdr3_nt: TGTGCCAGCAGTTTACCGCCCGGGGGGGGCACCAGCGGGGGGACTGAAGCTTTCTTT; cdr3_aa: CASSLPPGGGTSGGTEAFF
clone_size: .; j_call: TRBJ2-4; v_call: TRBV4-1; d_call: .; cdr3_nt: TGCGCCAGCAGCCAAGATCGCAGGGGAGGGTTGACCAAAAACATTCAGTACTTC; cdr3_aa: CASSQDRRGGLTKNIQYF
clone_size: .; j_call: TRBJ1-5; v_call: TRBV19; d_call: .; cdr3_nt: TGTGCCAGTAGTATGACCCAGGGCGCTCAGCCCCAGCATTTT; cdr3_aa: CASSMTQGAQPQHF
clone_size: once; j_call: TRBJ1-4; v_call: TRBV2; d_call: .; cdr3_nt: TGTGCCAGCAAGAGGGATGGGGGCATTGGTGAAAAACTGTTTTTT; cdr3_aa: CASKRDGGIGEKLFF
clone_size: .; j_call: TRBJ2-5; v_call: TRBV6-1; d_call: .; cdr3_nt: TGTGCCAGCAGGGAGTATGGAGAGACCCAGTACTTC; cdr3_aa: CASREYGETQYF
clone_size: .; j_call: TRBJ1-4; v_call: TRBV5-1; d_call: .; cdr3_nt: TGCGCCAGCAGCTTGGGGGACTACACAACTAATGAAAAACTGTTTTTT; cdr3_aa: CASSLGDYTTNEKLFF
clone_size: .; j_call: TRBJ2-1; v_call: TRBV19; d_call: TRBD2; cdr3_nt: TGTGCCAGTAGTAGGCCTAGCGGGGGGGCGTGGAATGAGCAGTTCTTC; cdr3_aa: CASSRPSGGAWNEQFF
clone_size: .; j_call: TRBJ1-1; v_call: TRBV2; d_call: .; cdr3_nt: TGTGCCAGCCAGGCTGGTGGGAACACTGAAGCTTTCTTT; cdr3_aa: CASQAGGNTEAFF
clone_size: few; j_call: TRBJ1-4; v_call: TRBV4-2; d_call: .; cdr3_nt: TGTGCCAGCAGCCAAGAGCAGGGGATTTCTGAAAAACTGTTTTTT; cdr3_aa: CASSQEQGISEKLFF
clone_size: .; j_call: TRBJ1-1; v_call: TRBV11-2; d_call: .; cdr3_nt: TGTGCCAGCAGCCCCCGGACAGATAACACTGAAGCTTTCTTT; cdr3_aa: CASSPRTDNTEAFF
clone_size: .; j_call: TRBJ2-6; v_call: TRBV27; d_call: .; cdr3_nt: TGTGCCAGCAGTACAGGGACTGGGGCCAACGTCCTGACTTTC; cdr3_aa: CASSTGTGANVLTF
clone_size: .; j_call: TRBJ2-7; v_call: TRBV27; d_call: TRBD2; cdr3_nt: TGTGCCAGCAGTTGGGGACTAGCGGGAACCTACGAGCAGTACTTC; cdr3_aa: CASSWGLAGTYEQYF
clone_size: .; j_call: TRBJ2-7; v_call: TRBV27; d_call: .; cdr3_nt: TGTGCCAGCAGTTCCGCGGGCTACTACGAGCAGTACTTC; cdr3_aa: CASSSAGYYEQYF
clone_size: few; j_call: TRBJ1-5; v_call: TRBV28; d_call: TRBD1; cdr3_nt: TGTGCCAGCAGGCCCCGGGTCCTACAGGGGTGGAATCAGCCCCAGCATTTT; cdr3_aa: CASRPRVLQGWNQPQHF
clone_size: .; j_call: TRBJ1-4; v_call: TRBV5-6; d_call: TRBD1; cdr3_nt: TGTGCCAGCAGCTTCAAAACCACAGGGGGTGGGGAAAAACTGTTTTTT; cdr3_aa: CASSFKTTGGGEKLFF
clone_size: .; j_call: TRBJ2-6; v_call: TRBV28; d_call: TRBD1; cdr3_nt: TGTGCCAGCAGGCCGACAGGGCTTCCCTCTGGGGCCAACGTCCTGACTTTC; cdr3_aa: CASRPTGLPSGANVLTF
clone_size: .; j_call: TRBJ1-6; v_call: TRBV2; d_call: .; cdr3_nt: TGTGCCAGCAGTGAATGGGGAGATAATTCACCCCTCCACTTT; cdr3_aa: CASSEWGDNSPLHF
clone_size: once; j_call: TRBJ1-6; v_call: TRBV9; d_call: TRBD1; cdr3_nt: TGTGCCAGCAGCGAGGGGGCCCTACCGAATTCACCCCTCCACTTT; cdr3_aa: CASSEGALPNSPLHF
clone_size: .; j_call: TRBJ2-7; v_call: TRBV4-2; d_call: TRBD2; cdr3_nt: TGTGCCAGCAGCCTTCCTGGGGAGGGCTACGAGCAGTACTTC; cdr3_aa: CASSLPGEGYEQYF
clone_size: .; j_call: TRBJ1-1; v_call: TRBV2; d_call: TRBD1; cdr3_nt: TGTGCCAGCCACCAAACCTCGGGACAGCTTTTGAACACTGAAGCTTTCTTT; cdr3_aa: CASHQTSGQLLNTEAFF
clone_size: .; j_call: TRBJ2-3; v_call: TRBV6-6; d_call: TRBD2; cdr3_nt: TGTGCCAGCAGCCCTACTAGCGGGGGAACAGATACGCAGTATTTT; cdr3_aa: CASSPTSGGTDTQYF
clone_size: .; j_call: TRBJ2-2; v_call: TRBV11-1; d_call: .; cdr3_nt: TGTGCCAGCAGCCCTCAGATCACCGGGGAGCTGTTTTTT; cdr3_aa: CASSPQITGELFF
clone_size: .; j_call: TRBJ1-1; v_call: TRBV11-3; d_call: .; cdr3_nt: TGTGCCAGCAGCTTAGAGGAGGGGACTGAAGCTTTCTTT; cdr3_aa: CASSLEEGTEAFF
clone_size: .; j_call: TRBJ1-1; v_call: TRBV5-6; d_call: TRBD1; cdr3_nt: TGTGCCAGCAGCTTATCCGCCAGGGGGCTCGGGACTGAAGCTTTCTTT; cdr3_aa: CASSLSARGLGTEAFF
clone_size: .; j_call: TRBJ2-7; v_call: TRBV15; d_call: .; cdr3_nt: TGTGCCACCAGCAGAGATCTACCCCACGAGCAGTACTTC; cdr3_aa: CATSRDLPHEQYF
clone_size: .; j_call: TRBJ1-4; v_call: TRBV20-1; d_call: .; cdr3_nt: TGCAGTGCGGGTGGGGCTAGGGTTTTT; cdr3_aa: CSAGGARVF
clone_size: .; j_call: TRBJ1-5; v_call: TRBV27; d_call: .; cdr3_nt: TGTGCCAGCAGTGGAGGGAGCAATCAGCCCCAGCATTTT; cdr3_aa: CASSGGSNQPQHF
clone_size: .; j_call: TRBJ2-3; v_call: TRBV28; d_call: .; cdr3_nt: TGTGCCAGCAGCCGACAGCTTCGCGATACGCAGTATTTT; cdr3_aa: CASSRQLRDTQYF
clone_size: .; j_call: TRBJ2-4; v_call: TRBV4-1; d_call: TRBD2; cdr3_nt: TGCGCCAGCAGCCCCGTGGGACTAGCGGGAATTGCCAAAAACATTCAGTACTTC; cdr3_aa: CASSPVGLAGIAKNIQYF
clone_size: .; j_call: TRBJ2-7; v_call: TRBV18; d_call: .; cdr3_nt: TGTGCCAGCTCACCACGGGCTAGCGCCGTCACCTCCTACGAGCAGTACTTC; cdr3_aa: CASSPRASAVTSYEQYF
clone_size: once; j_call: TRBJ1-2; v_call: TRBV5-5; d_call: TRBD1; cdr3_nt: TGTGCCAGCAGTCTGGGGAATCCGGGACAGGGGCACGGTGGCTACACCTTC; cdr3_aa: CASSLGNPGQGHGGYTF
clone_size: .; j_call: TRBJ2-2; v_call: TRBV7-3; d_call: TRBD1; cdr3_nt: TGTGCCAGCAGCTTAATTGGGACAGGCAGGACCGGGGAGCTGTTTTTT; cdr3_aa: CASSLIGTGRTGELFF